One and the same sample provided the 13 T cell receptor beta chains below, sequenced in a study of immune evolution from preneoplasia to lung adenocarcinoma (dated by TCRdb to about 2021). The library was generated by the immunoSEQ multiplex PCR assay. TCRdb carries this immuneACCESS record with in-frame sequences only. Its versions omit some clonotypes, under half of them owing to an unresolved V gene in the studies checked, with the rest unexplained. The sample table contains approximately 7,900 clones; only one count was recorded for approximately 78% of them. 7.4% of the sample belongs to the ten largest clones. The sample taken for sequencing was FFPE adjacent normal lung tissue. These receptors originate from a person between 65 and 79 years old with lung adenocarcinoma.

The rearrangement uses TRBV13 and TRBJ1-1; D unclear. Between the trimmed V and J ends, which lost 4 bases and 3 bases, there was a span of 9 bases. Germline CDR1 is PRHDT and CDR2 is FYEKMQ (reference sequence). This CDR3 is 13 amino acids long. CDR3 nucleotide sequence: TGTGCCAGCAGCTCAACCTCCTACACTGAAGCTTTCTTT. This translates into CASSSTSYTEAFF.

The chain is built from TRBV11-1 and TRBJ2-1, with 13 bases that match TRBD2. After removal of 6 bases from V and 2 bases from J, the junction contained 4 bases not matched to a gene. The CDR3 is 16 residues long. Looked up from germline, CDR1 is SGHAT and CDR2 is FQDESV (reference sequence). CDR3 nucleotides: TGTGCCAGCAGATATACTAGCGGGAGGGCCTACAATGAGCAGTTCTTC. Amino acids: CASRYTSGRAYNEQFF.

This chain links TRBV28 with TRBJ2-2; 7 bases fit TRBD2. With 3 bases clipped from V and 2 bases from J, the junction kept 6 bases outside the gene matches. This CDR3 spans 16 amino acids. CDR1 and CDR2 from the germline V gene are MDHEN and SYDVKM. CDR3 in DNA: TGTGCCAGCAGTTTGGCACTAGCGAAAAACACCGGGGAGCTGTTTTTT. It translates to CASSLALAKNTGELFF.

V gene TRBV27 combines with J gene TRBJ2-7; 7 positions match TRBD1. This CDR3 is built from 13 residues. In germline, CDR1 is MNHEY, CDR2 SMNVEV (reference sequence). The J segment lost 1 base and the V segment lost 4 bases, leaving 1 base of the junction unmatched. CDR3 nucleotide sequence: TGTGCCAGCAGTTGGGACAGTTCCTACGAGCAGTACTTC. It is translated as CASSWDSSYEQYF.

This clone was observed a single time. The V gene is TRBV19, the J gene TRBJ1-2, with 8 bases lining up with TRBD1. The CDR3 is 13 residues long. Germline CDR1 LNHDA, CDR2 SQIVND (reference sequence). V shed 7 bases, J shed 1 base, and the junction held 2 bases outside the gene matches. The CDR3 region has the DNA TGTGCCAGTAAAACAGGGGGTAACTATGGCTACACCTTC. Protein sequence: CASKTGGNYGYTF.

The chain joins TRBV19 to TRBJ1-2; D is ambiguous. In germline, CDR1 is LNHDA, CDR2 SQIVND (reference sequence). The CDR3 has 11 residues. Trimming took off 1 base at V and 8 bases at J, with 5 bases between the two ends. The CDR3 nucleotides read TGTGCCAGTAGTATAGGAGGAGGCTACACCTTC. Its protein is CASSIGGGYTF.

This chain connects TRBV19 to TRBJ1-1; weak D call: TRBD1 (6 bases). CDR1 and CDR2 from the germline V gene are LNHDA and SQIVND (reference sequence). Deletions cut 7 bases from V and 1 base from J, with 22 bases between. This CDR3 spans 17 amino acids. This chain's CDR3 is CASNKGGLLPQNTEAFF. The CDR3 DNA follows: TGTGCCAGTAATAAAGGGGGACTCCTGCCCCAGAACACTGAAGCTTTCTTT. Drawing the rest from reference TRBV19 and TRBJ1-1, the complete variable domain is DGGITQSPKYLFRKEGQNVTLSCEQNLNHDAMYWYRQDPGQGLRLIYYSQIVNDFQKGDIAEGYSVSREKKESFPLTVTSAQKNPTAFYLCASNKGGLLPQNTEAFFGQGTRLTVV.

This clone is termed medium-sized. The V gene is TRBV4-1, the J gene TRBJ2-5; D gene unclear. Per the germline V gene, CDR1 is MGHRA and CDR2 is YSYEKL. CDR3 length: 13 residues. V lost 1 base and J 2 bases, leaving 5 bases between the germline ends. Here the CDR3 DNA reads TGCGCCAGCAGCCAAGGAGGTCAAGAGACCCAGTACTTC. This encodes CASSQGGQETQYF.

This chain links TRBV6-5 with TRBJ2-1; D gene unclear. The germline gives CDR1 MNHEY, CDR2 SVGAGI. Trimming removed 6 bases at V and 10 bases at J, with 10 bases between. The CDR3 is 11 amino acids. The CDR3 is CASSFSSEQFF. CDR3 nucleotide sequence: TGTGCCAGCAGCTTCAGTTCGGAGCAGTTCTTC.

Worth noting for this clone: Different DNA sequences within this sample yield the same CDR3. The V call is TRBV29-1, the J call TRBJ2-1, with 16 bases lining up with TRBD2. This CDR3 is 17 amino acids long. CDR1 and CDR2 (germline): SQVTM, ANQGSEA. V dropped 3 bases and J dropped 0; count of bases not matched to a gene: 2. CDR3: CSVEGTSGGDSYNEQFF. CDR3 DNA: TGCAGCGTTGAGGGGACTAGCGGGGGGGACTCCTACAATGAGCAGTTCTTC.

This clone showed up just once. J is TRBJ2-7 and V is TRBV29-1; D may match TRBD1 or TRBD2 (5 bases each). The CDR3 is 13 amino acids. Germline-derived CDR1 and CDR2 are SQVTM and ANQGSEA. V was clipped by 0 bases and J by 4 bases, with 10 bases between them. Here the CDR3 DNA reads TGCAGCGTTGAAGAGGGACCCCGATACGAGCAGTACTTC. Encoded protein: CSVEEGPRYEQYF.

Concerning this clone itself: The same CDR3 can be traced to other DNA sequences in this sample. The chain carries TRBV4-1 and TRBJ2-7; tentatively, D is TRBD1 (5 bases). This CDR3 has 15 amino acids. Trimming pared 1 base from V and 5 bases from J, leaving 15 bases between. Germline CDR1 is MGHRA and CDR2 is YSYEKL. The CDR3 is CASSQVGRGLHEQYF. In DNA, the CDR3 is TGCGCCAGCAGCCAAGTGGGAAGGGGCTTGCACGAGCAGTACTTC.

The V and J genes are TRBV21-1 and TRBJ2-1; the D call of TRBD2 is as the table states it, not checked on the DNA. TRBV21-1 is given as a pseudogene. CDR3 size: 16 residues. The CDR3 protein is CASSSRLAGVDNEQFF. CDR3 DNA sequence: TGTGCCAGCAGCTCCCGACTAGCGGGCGTCGACAATGAGCAGTTCTTC.